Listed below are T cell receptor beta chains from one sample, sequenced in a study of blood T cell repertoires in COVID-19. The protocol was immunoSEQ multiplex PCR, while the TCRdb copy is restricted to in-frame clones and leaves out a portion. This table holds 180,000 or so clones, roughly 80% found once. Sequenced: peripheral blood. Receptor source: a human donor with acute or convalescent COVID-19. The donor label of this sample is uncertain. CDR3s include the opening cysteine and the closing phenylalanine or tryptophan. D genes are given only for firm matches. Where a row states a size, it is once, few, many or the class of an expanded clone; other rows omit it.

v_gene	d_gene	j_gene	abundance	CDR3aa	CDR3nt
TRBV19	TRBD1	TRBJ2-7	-	CASSTDRGVSYEQYF	TGTGCCAGTAGTACCGACAGGGGGGTATCCTACGAGCAGTACTTC
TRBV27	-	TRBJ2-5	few	CASSPGTQETQYF	TGTGCCAGCAGTCCAGGGACACAAGAGACCCAGTACTTC
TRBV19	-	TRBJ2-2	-	CASSEGLRTGELFF	TGTGCCAGTAGTGAGGGACTCCGCACCGGGGAGCTGTTTTTT
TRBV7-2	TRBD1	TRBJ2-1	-	CASRRGTGRGNEQFF	TGTGCCAGCAGGAGAGGGACAGGGAGGGGGAATGAGCAGTTCTTC
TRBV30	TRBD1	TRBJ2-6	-	CATGTGGSGANVLTF	TGTGCCACCGGGACAGGGGGCTCTGGGGCCAACGTCCTGACTTTC
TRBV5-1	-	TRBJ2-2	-	CASSLRVQGSATGELFF	TGCGCCAGCAGCTTGAGAGTCCAGGGAAGCGCGACCGGGGAGCTGTTTTTT
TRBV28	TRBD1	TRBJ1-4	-	CASSFNGDRGLEKLFF	TGTGCCAGCAGTTTTAACGGGGACAGGGGGCTAGAAAAACTGTTTTTT
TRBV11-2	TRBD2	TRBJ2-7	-	CASSPSGQGYEQYF	TGTGCCAGCAGCCCTAGCGGGCAGGGCTACGAGCAGTACTTC
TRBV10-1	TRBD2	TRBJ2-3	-	CASSEGRDPTDTQYF	TGCGCCAGCAGTGAGGGGAGGGACCCCACAGATACGCAGTATTTT
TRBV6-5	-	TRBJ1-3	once	CASGADRYPGNTIYF	TGTGCCAGCGGGGCCGACAGGTACCCCGGAAACACCATATATTTT
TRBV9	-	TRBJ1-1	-	CASSLGQNTEAFF	TGTGCCAGCAGTCTGGGACAGAACACTGAAGCTTTCTTT
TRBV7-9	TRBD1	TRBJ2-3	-	CASSSKTMTGSTDTQYF	TGTGCCAGCAGCTCTAAGACGATGACAGGGTCCACAGATACGCAGTATTTT
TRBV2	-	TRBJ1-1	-	CASSGGEGDTEAFF	TGTGCCAGCAGTGGAGGGGAGGGGGACACTGAAGCTTTCTTT
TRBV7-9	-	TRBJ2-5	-	CASSLNREETQYF	TGTGCCAGCAGCTTAAACAGGGAGGAGACCCAGTACTTC
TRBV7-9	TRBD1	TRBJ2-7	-	CASSPGQGEQYF	TGTGCCAGCAGCCCGGGACAGGGGGAGCAGTACTTC
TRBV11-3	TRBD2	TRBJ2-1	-	CASSFRHSGSYEQFF	TGTGCCAGCAGCTTTAGGCATAGCGGGAGTTATGAGCAGTTCTTC
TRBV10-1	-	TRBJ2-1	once	CATQVSSYNEQFF	TGCGCCACCCAGGTCAGCTCCTACAATGAGCAGTTCTTC
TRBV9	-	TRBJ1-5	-	CASSVGQGGVGDQPQHF	TGTGCCAGCAGCGTAGGGCAGGGTGGTGTTGGAGATCAGCCCCAGCATTTT
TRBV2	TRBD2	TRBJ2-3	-	CASSDQRGVFDTQYF	TGTGCCAGCAGTGACCAGCGGGGGGTTTTTGATACGCAGTATTTT